The 8 T cell receptor beta chains listed next were all sequenced from one sample in a study of T cell responses to AZD1222 COVID-19 vaccine. Data came from immunoSEQ multiplex PCR; TCRdb stores just in-frame clones and leaves some out. The sample lists 65,000 to 85,000 clones, 80% occurring once. The sample consisted of peripheral blood, taken 28 days after the second AZD1222 dose. These receptor sequences come from an adult who received the AZD1222 COVID-19 vaccine.

The chain combines TRBV3-1 (or the pseudogene TRBV3-2) with TRBJ2-1; D gene unclear. CDR1 and CDR2 (germline): LGHDT, YNNKEL (reference sequence). This CDR3 comprises 15 residues. Trimming took off 4 bases at V and 4 bases at J, with 14 bases between the two ends. This CDR3 reads CASSPLGSVYNEQFF. The DNA for the CDR3 is TGTGCCAGCAGCCCCCTTGGGTCTGTATACAATGAGCAGTTCTTC.

The rearrangement links TRBV5-1 to TRBJ2-1, with 7 nucleotides matching TRBD2. The CDR3 runs 13 residues. Unmatched junction bases numbered 1, after V lost 5 bases and J lost 2 bases. Germline CDR1 is SGHRS and CDR2 is YFSETQ. The CDR3 is CASRAGAYNEQFF. In DNA form, the CDR3 reads TGCGCCAGCAGGGCGGGGGCCTACAATGAGCAGTTCTTC.

V gene TRBV13 combines with J gene TRBJ2-3, with 8 positions matching TRBD1. Germline lookup yields CDR1 PRHDT and CDR2 FYEKMQ (reference sequence). CDR3 length: 15 amino acids. With 7 bases clipped from V and 5 bases from J, the junction kept 11 bases outside the gene matches. CDR3 DNA: TGTGCCAGCAACCTGGGACAGGCTGGGCAAGATACGCAGTATTTT. Translated, it gives CASNLGQAGQDTQYF. Together with reference TRBV13 and TRBJ2-3, the CDR3 gives the full variable domain: AAGVIQSPRHLIKEKRETATLKCYPIPRHDTVYWYQQGPGQDPQFLISFYEKMQSDKGSIPDRFSAQQFSDYHSELNMSSLELGDSALYFCASNLGQAGQDTQYFGPGTRLTVL.

The chain couples TRBV5-1 to TRBJ1-2; D perhaps matches TRBD1 (6 bases). V was clipped by 0 bases and J by 7 bases, with 19 bases between them. Germline-derived CDR1 and CDR2 are SGHRS and YFSETQ. The CDR3 covers 16 residues. In DNA form, the CDR3 reads TGCGCCAGCAGCTTGGTAACGGGACACCTCCCCGTTGGCTACACCTTC. It encodes CASSLVTGHLPVGYTF.

The CDR3: CASSLRGENIQYF. The CDR3 DNA follows: TGCGCCAGCAGTCTCCGGGGGGAAAACATTCAGTACTTC. The chain couples TRBV10-1 to TRBJ2-4, with TRBD2 matching 7 bases. This CDR3 is 13 amino acids long. V shed 5 bases and J 5 bases; nucleotides not matched to a gene: 3. CDR1 and CDR2 (germline): WNHNN, SYGVQD (reference sequence).

The chain joins TRBV2 to TRBJ1-2; possibly TRBD1 for D (5 bases). This CDR3 is 14 amino acids long. From germline, CDR1 is SNHLY and CDR2 FYNNEI. V was cut by 4 bases and J by 4 bases, with 13 bases left in between. The chain's CDR3 is CASSASQTAYGYTF. The CDR3 DNA is TGTGCCAGCAGTGCTTCGCAGACAGCCTATGGCTACACCTTC.

A remark on this clone: One junction end disagrees with the germline gene, perhaps due to a read error. The rearrangement joins TRBV2 to TRBJ2-1, with TRBD1 matching over 8 bases. Germline V lookup: CDR1 SNHLY, CDR2 FYNNEI. The CDR3 spans 15 residues. The CDR3 DNA follows: TGTGCCAGCAGTGAAGCGGAAGTATCAGGGGGCCCCCGCCTCTTC. The encoded protein is CASSEAEVSGGPRLF.

This clone occurred once. The rearrangement uses TRBV30 and TRBJ2-6; TRBD1 is a possible D gene (6 bases). Trimming cost V 3 bases and J 3 bases, with 18 bases left between them. This CDR3 is built from 17 residues. The germline CDR1 and CDR2 sequences are GTSNPN and SVGIG (reference sequence). The CDR3 loop is CAWRLQGSLSGANVLTF. The CDR3 nucleotides read TGTGCCTGGAGATTACAGGGCTCCCTAAGTGGGGCCAACGTCCTGACTTTC. The full variable domain, with the rest looked up from reference TRBV30 and TRBJ2-6, is SQTIHQWPATLVQPVGSPLSLECTVEGTSNPNLYWYRQAAGRGLQLLFYSVGIGQISSEVPQNLSASRPQDRQFILSSKKLLLSDSGFYLCAWRLQGSLSGANVLTFGAGSRLTVL.